This TCR beta chain was obtained from a study of blood T cell repertoires in COVID-19. Germline values: CDR1 LGHNA, CDR2 YNFKEQ. The CDR3 spans 15 residues. V dropped 4 bases and J dropped 2; count of bases not matched to a gene: 8. Here immunoSEQ multiplex PCR was the method, and the copy in TCRdb shows in-frame clones only, minus some. The table lists about 260,000 clones, 84% of them singletons. The J gene is TRBJ2-7, the V gene TRBV4-2, with 7 nucleotides matching TRBD1. The TCR sequence derives from a woman aged 40 to 50 who had recovered from COVID-19. The sequenced sample was peripheral blood. CDR3 residues: CASSLPGTETYEQYF. For the CDR3, the DNA is TGTGCCAGCAGCCTTCCCGGGACAGAAACCTACGAGCAGTACTTC.